This T cell receptor beta chain was captured by sequencing in a study of blood T cell repertoires in COVID-19. Sequencing used immunoSEQ multiplex PCR; TCRdb keeps in-frame clones, though not all of them. The table includes hundreds of thousands of clones, around 89% detected once. V was pared by 0 bases and J by 5 bases, with 10 bases of the junction left unmatched. The CDR3 has 16 amino acids. Germline CDR1 and CDR2: SGHRS and YFSETQ. The genes are TRBV5-1 and TRBJ2-7, with 8 nucleotides matching TRBD1. The specimen sequenced was PBMCs or T cells enriched from blood (not recorded which). The origin of this receptor is a woman aged 40 to 55 who had recovered from COVID-19. The CDR3 here is CASSLGAAGGRDEQYF. The CDR3 DNA reads as TGCGCCAGCAGCTTGGGAGCGGCAGGGGGCAGGGACGAGCAGTACTTC.